The T cell receptor (beta chain) under discussion was sequenced for a study of Ad26.COV2.S vaccination and SARS-CoV-2 variants. CDR1 and CDR2 from the germline V gene are MNHEY and SVGAGI. Trimming at V came to 6 bases and at J to 5 bases, leaving 6 bases not matched to a gene. This CDR3 has 14 amino acids. Regarding treatment: around 19 received Ad26.COV2.S at low or high dose, single or two shots; about 5 received placebo; per-sample allocation not given. The samples were gathered on day 63 after the first injection of vaccine or placebo. Here immunoSEQ multiplex PCR was the method, and the copy in TCRdb shows in-frame clones only, minus some. Among about 410,000 clones listed, about 85% were seen once.

The rearrangement uses TRBV6-5 and TRBJ2-3; 9 positions agree with TRBD1. The specimen comprised peripheral blood, sampled in a trial of Ad26.COV2.S vaccine versus placebo. This receptor was identified in a person between 18 and 65 years old who received the Ad26.COV2.S COVID-19 vaccine or a placebo. The CDR3 sequence: CASRGTGQGDTQYF. Written as DNA, the CDR3 is TGTGCCAGCAGAGGGACAGGGCAGGGAGATACGCAGTATTTT.